This TCR beta chain was recorded in a study of T cells after yellow fever vaccination. TCRdb processed the 5' RACE reads anew with MiXCR; each CDR3 protein has one entry. The sample records hundreds of thousands of distinct CDR3 sequences, roughly 4.3% being singletons. Only a few counts were recorded for this clonotype. The CDR3 extends over 15 amino acids. Germline CDR1 reads SGHRS; CDR2 reads YFSETQ. The ends were cut back, 4 bases at V and 5 bases at J, with 18 bases in the middle. The TCR originated in a man aged 18 to 29 who received the YFV17D yellow fever vaccine. The rearrangement joins TRBV5-1 to TRBJ1-1, with D uncertain. Sequences were derived from PBMCs, sampled 5 days after the yellow fever booster vaccination. CDR3 amino acids: CASSPGSHEWTEAFF. The CDR3 DNA sequence: TGCGCCAGCAGCCCGGGGTCCCATGAATGGACTGAAGCTTTCTTT.